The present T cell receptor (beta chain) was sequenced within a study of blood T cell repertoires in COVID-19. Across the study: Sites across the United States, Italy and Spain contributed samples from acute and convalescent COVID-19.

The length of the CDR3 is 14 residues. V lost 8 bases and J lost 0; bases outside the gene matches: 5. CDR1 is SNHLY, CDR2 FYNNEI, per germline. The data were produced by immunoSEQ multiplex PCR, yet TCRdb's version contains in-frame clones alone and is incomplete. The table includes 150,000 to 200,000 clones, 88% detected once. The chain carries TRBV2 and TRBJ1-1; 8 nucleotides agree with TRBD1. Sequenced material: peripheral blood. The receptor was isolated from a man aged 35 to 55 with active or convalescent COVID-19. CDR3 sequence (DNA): TGTGCCAGCGGGCAGGGGGCCATGAACACTGAAGCTTTCTTT. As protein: CASGQGAMNTEAFF.